The entry below describes one T cell receptor beta chain. Antigen unknown. The germline CDR1 and CDR2 sequences are SGHRS and YFSETQ. The CDR3 contains 13 residues. Trimming removed 0 bases from V and 2 bases from J, with 5 bases in between. The sample comes from a study of CD8+ T cells in alopecia areata. After isolation, RNA underwent reverse transcription to generate cDNA as the sequencing template. Assay: immunoSEQ multiplex PCR; the TCRdb copy retains only in-frame clones and omits some. Altogether some 210,000 clones are present, around 62% being singletons, with the ten largest covering 0.45%. The authors sorted CD4+ and CD8+ T cells from PBMCs. Points from the study as a whole: Scalp samples also yield sequences from resident alphabeta T cells of normal skin.

This chain uses TRBV5-1 with TRBJ1-1; D not resolved. The clonotype originates from a human donor with alopecia areata. The specimen comprised CD4+ T cells sorted from blood, sampled at week 0. CDR3 amino acids: CASSLDSNTEAFF. As DNA, the CDR3 is TGCGCCAGCAGCTTGGACAGTAACACTGAAGCTTTCTTT. Drawing the rest from reference TRBV5-1 and TRBJ1-1, the complete variable domain is KAGVTQTPRYLIKTRGQQVTLSCSPISGHRSVSWYQQTPGQGLQFLFEYFSETQRNKGNFPGRFSGRQFSNSRSEMNVSTLELGDSALYLCASSLDSNTEAFFGQGTRLTVV.